One sample yielded the 10 T cell receptor beta chains listed below, sequenced in a study of blood T cell repertoires in COVID-19. Clones were read by immunoSEQ multiplex PCR, and TCRdb kept only the in-frame ones, dropping some. The sample shows about 210,000 clones, more than 75% of them seen only once. The sample was peripheral blood. Receptor source: a man aged 55-75 years with acute or convalescent COVID-19.

V usage is TRBV4-3 and J usage is TRBJ2-1, with D possibly matching TRBD2 (7 bases). Trimming pared 4 bases from V and 8 bases from J, leaving 21 bases between. This CDR3 contains 16 residues. Germline assignment: CDR1 LGHNA and CDR2 YSLEER. This CDR3 reads CASSPSGQGRAHEQFF. CDR3 in DNA: TGCGCCAGCAGCCCCTCGGGCCAGGGGAGGGCCCATGAGCAGTTCTTC.

The chain recombines TRBV9 with TRBJ2-3, with TRBD1 matching over 9 bases. The CDR3 is 20 amino acids. Trimming cost V 0 bases and J 0 bases; bases outside gene matches: 14. Germline loops: CDR1 SGDLS, CDR2 YYNGEE. CDR3 amino acids: CASSVVPSGTGNPSTDTQYF. The CDR3 nucleotides read TGTGCCAGCAGCGTAGTTCCCTCAGGGACAGGGAACCCAAGCACAGATACGCAGTATTTT.

The chain combines TRBV9 with TRBJ1-2, with 7 bases fitting TRBD1. Germline CDR1 is SGDLS and CDR2 is YYNGEE. V lost 0 bases and J lost 6; bases outside the gene matches: 11. CDR3 length: 16 residues. The DNA for the CDR3 is TGTGCCAGCAGCGTAGGCGACAGGGCCGTTCCGAATGGCTACACCTTC. Amino acids: CASSVGDRAVPNGYTF.

This rearrangement joins TRBV13 to TRBJ2-5, with 9 bases that match TRBD2. Trimming removed 5 bases from V and 2 bases from J; junction bases left unmatched: 6. This CDR3 spans 15 amino acids. Germline V gene lookup returns CDR1 PRHDT and CDR2 FYEKMQ (reference sequence). CDR3 loop: CASSATGLAQETQYF. The DNA of the CDR3 is TGTGCCAGCAGCGCCACGGGACTAGCACAAGAGACCCAGTACTTC.

This chain uses TRBV6-5 with TRBJ1-2; 9 nucleotides line up with TRBD1. The CDR3 runs 13 residues. The germline V gene encodes CDR1 MNHEY and CDR2 SVGAGI. V lost 6 bases, J lost 8 bases, and 7 bases stayed unmatched. In nucleotides, the CDR3 is TGTGCCAGCAGACCTACAGGGGGCCGGGGCTACACCTTC. It codes for CASRPTGGRGYTF.

V usage is TRBV10-3 and J usage is TRBJ1-1; 10 bases align to TRBD1. CDR1 and CDR2 from the germline V gene are ENHRY and SYGVKD. The CDR3 has 15 residues. J lost 1 base, V lost 5 bases, and 4 bases had no gene match. CDR3 residues: CAISWRTGGNTEAFF. CDR3 bases: TGTGCCATCAGTTGGCGGACAGGGGGGAACACTGAAGCTTTCTTT.

The chain carries TRBV14 and TRBJ2-7; D may be TRBD2 (6 bases). Germline loops: CDR1 SGHDN, CDR2 FVKESK. CDR3 length: 16 residues. V was shortened by 1 base and J by 5 bases, with 18 bases between the two germline ends. CDR3 residues: CASSQVDGTPVHEQYF. In nucleotides, the CDR3 is TGTGCCAGCAGCCAAGTCGACGGGACTCCGGTCCACGAGCAGTACTTC.

The chain combines TRBV6-5 with TRBJ2-5; D not certain. The CDR3 has 11 residues. Germline-derived CDR1 and CDR2 are MNHEY and SVGAGI. V lost 6 bases to trimming and J lost 11 bases, with 13 bases between them. The CDR3 bases are TGTGCCAGCAGGCTCGGTCCCTTACAGTACTTC. Translation: CASRLGPLQYF.

The J gene is TRBJ2-7, the V gene TRBV2, with TRBD1 matching over 7 bases. This CDR3 is built from 14 residues. V shed 6 bases and J 1 base; nucleotides not matched to a gene: 6. CDR1 is SNHLY and CDR2 is FYNNEI in the germline V gene. CDR3 amino acids: CASSGTVPSYEQYF. CDR3 DNA: TGTGCCAGCAGCGGGACAGTTCCATCCTACGAGCAGTACTTC.

The chain recombines TRBV14 with TRBJ2-5; TRBD2 agrees at 7 bases. CDR1 SGHDN and CDR2 FVKESK come from the germline V gene. CDR3 length: 13 residues. Trimming at V came to 0 bases and at J to 7 bases, leaving 2 bases not matched to a gene. The CDR3 reads CASSQDGGVTQYF. DNA for the CDR3: TGTGCCAGCAGCCAAGATGGGGGGGTGACCCAGTACTTC.